A selection of T cell receptor beta chains follows, all from one sample in a study of cytomegalovirus exposure and HLA in healthy donors. Clones were sequenced by immunoSEQ multiplex PCR, and TCRdb holds only the in-frame ones, with some missing. Found here are around 190,000 clones, about 80% of them singletons; the top ten hold approximately 0.51%. Sequenced material: PBMCs. The source is a woman between 45 and 60 years old in good health and CMV-seronegative. Both conserved end residues are trimmed from each CDR3. The size of a clone is reported for some rows only, either as once, few or many, or as a class for expanded clones.

>.|TRBV7-2|TRBJ2-3
ASSLDGTVTDTQY
>.|TRBV7-8|TRBJ2-3
ASSLAGLEADTQY
>.|TRBV27|TRBJ2-1
ASSERLAGPYNEQF
>.|TRBV9|TRBJ2-3
ASSVRVTDTQY
>.|TRBV4-2|TRBJ2-3
ASRPGIAGGQGTQY
>.|TRBV4-3|TRBJ2-3
ASSQAGQGGTDTQY
>.|TRBV6-5|TRBJ2-7
ASRSGTSFQQY
>few|TRBV10-3|TRBJ1-5
AISESTASQPQH
>few|TRBV14|TRBJ2-7
ASSPIGAGITYEQY
>.|TRBV2|TRBJ1-5
ASSGGGRSNQPQH
>.|TRBV5-1|TRBJ2-5
ASSPSGTGASETQY
>.|TRBV28|TRBJ1-2
ASSRGGYGYT
>.|TRBV28|TRBJ2-7
ASSPQGSPIFNEQY
>.|TRBV27|TRBJ1-5
ASRVNSNQPQH
>.|TRBV9|TRBJ2-1
ASSLYNEQF
>few|TRBV27|TRBJ2-6
ASSSRQPTGANVLT
>.|TRBV4-1|TRBJ1-3
ASSQFDRATSGNTIY
>.|TRBV9|TRBJ2-5
ASSVRQGETQY
>.|TRBV15|TRBJ2-3
ATSNQLDTQY
>.|TRBV12-5|TRBJ2-5
ASGLNYQETQY
>.|TRBV6-6|TRBJ2-2
ASSYRAPGTGELF
>.|TRBV6-1|TRBJ2-7
ASIRAGIYEQY
>once|TRBV19|TRBJ2-3
ASSMGDRGTDTQY
>.|TRBV6-6|TRBJ1-5
ASSYRDRGDQPQH
>few|TRBV14|TRBJ2-5
ASSQDNFLAWGLETQY
>.|TRBV11-2|TRBJ1-2
ASSLIRGAVYGYT
>.|TRBV6-5|TRBJ2-5
ASSLSGGRETQY
>.|TRBV29-1|TRBJ2-1
SVEAQGAYNEQF
>.|TRBV7-6|TRBJ2-7
ASSYGQGEY
>.|TRBV2|TRBJ2-3
ASSEGSTDTQY
>.|TRBV7-3|TRBJ2-3
ASSLIQGTDTQY
>few|TRBV5-1|TRBJ2-3
ATAGDGSSDTQY
>.|TRBV6-5|TRBJ2-3
ASSIPGADTQY
>once|TRBV10-2|TRBJ1-1
ASNPYRASNTEAF
>.|TRBV5-6|TRBJ1-2
ASSSNLQVL
>.|TRBV29-1|TRBJ1-2
SGGEGARGYT
>few|TRBV5-4|TRBJ2-7
ASSSWVAAPYEQY
>.|TRBV27|TRBJ1-2
AAIRGGQYFYGYT
>.|TRBV28|TRBJ1-5
ASSPQGLGNQPQH
>.|TRBV2|TRBJ1-2
ASSLRTGGDGYT
>.|TRBV28|TRBJ2-7
ASIRGFGNEQY
>.|TRBV28|TRBJ2-3
ASSSGTLVTQY
>.|TRBV5-6|TRBJ2-2
ASSSRGGAGELF
>once|TRBV9|TRBJ1-2
ASSVGRQELGYT
>.|TRBV19|TRBJ1-5
ASSIKTGDQPQH
>.|TRBV11-3|TRBJ2-1
ASSLRAGAYNEQF
>.|TRBV20-1|TRBJ2-1
SAGLAEEQF
>.|TRBV15|TRBJ1-2
ATSRGPGGDGYT
>.|TRBV28|TRBJ2-1
ASSAYNEQF
>.|TRBV27|TRBJ1-2
ASTPRTGGSKGYT
>.|TRBV11-2|TRBJ2-5
ASSPEHGLGETQY
>.|TRBV9|TRBJ1-3
ASSVNTGQSGNTIY